This TCR beta chain was retrieved from a study of CD8+ T cells in alopecia areata listed by TCRdb under 2018. Regarding the study in general: The treated patients, all with moderate-to-severe alopecia areata, were enrolled in an open-label pilot trial of oral tofacitinib given at 5 to 10 mg twice daily. Tofacitinib was given for 6 to 18 months, followed by 6 months of follow-up off drug to assess delayed response and recurrence. Scalp clonality was compared across normal scalp (n=4), patchy alopecia areata scalp (n=8), and alopecia totalis/universalis scalp (n=8). In both human patients and the C3H/HeJ mouse model, the study applied high-throughput TCRbeta sequencing to look at T cell clonal expansion in alopecia areata. RNA was extracted with the PAXgene miRNA kit for fixed scalp, the miRNeasy kit for PBMCs, and the RNeasy kit for mouse skin. Human TCRbeta sequencing covered scalp tissue and sorted CD4+ and CD8+ peripheral blood T cells from patchy and totalis/universalis alopecia areata patients and healthy controls. TCRbeta CDR3 regions were amplified by immunoSEQ multiplex PCR with 35 Vbeta forward and 13 Jbeta reverse primers. Biopsies were taken from tofacitinib-treated patients at baseline and at 4 and 24 weeks of treatment, and a later scalp biopsy was taken in several of the tofacitinib-treated patients.

The paper as a whole reports these results and caveats: Shared TCR sequences between patients were less evident than in mice, which may be partly attributable to HLA diversity in the patient population. Unlike mouse skin, which is dominated by gammadelta T cells, normal human skin has resident alphabeta T cells that are also sequenced, and this complicates analysis of the scalp TCR repertoire. Compared with normal scalp, lesional scalp had higher clonality and more expanded CD8+ clones, particularly in alopecia totalis/universalis, a pattern that suggests antigenic drive.

Peripheral blood and lesional scalp punch biopsies were obtained from patients with alopecia areata. PBMCs were isolated by density centrifugation and stained for CD3, CD4 and CD8, and CD4+ and CD8+ T cells were sorted on a FACSAria. Library preparation employed the immunoSEQ multiplex PCR assay. To provide template for TCR sequencing, every sample had RNA extracted and reverse transcribed into cDNA. First-strand cDNA was synthesized using SuperScript III with a 2:1 mix of oligo-dT and random hexamers. Amplification bias was assessed with a synthetic immune receptor repertoire, and residual bias was removed computationally. From the authors' description of their analysis: After raw reads were preprocessed to remove errors, the CDR3 was defined following IMGT conventions as running from the conserved cysteine to phenylalanine. Clonality was calculated as 1 minus Shannon entropy normalized by log2 of the number of productive unique TCRs. Whether scalp clones were CD4 or CD8 was inferred by matching scalp TCRbeta sequences against CD4 and CD8 repertoires sorted from blood. The table comes from immuneACCESS by way of TCRdb, which keeps in-frame sequences with V and J called. Part of the clones is missing from these tables; in studies checked, under half for an unresolved V gene and the rest for unknown reasons. The DNA gave D and trimming, while V, J and clone size come from that table. Counted in this sample were 130,000 to 150,000 clones; roughly 50% of them appeared once. The ten largest clones capture 6.5% to 7.5% of the sample.

On this clone: Its recognized antigen is unknown. No quality values exist for individual bases; no much larger clone is one base distant.

The V and J ends are trimmed by 8 bases and 6 bases, leaving 17 bases between them. Measured from the cysteine to the phenylalanine, the CDR3 is 13 residues long. The read is trimmed to its CDR3 DNA, 39 bases read in frame from base 1. CDR1 and CDR2 are read off the germline V gene as SQVTM and ANQGSEA. Recombination joined TRBV29-1 with TRBJ2-1, with no reliable assignment of the D segment. The source material was CD4+ T cells sorted from blood. The receptor was isolated from a human donor with alopecia areata. The CDR3 reads CSSDDEVRNEQFF. The DNA sequence follows: TGCAGCTCGGATGATGAAGTCCGCAATGAGCAGTTCTTC.